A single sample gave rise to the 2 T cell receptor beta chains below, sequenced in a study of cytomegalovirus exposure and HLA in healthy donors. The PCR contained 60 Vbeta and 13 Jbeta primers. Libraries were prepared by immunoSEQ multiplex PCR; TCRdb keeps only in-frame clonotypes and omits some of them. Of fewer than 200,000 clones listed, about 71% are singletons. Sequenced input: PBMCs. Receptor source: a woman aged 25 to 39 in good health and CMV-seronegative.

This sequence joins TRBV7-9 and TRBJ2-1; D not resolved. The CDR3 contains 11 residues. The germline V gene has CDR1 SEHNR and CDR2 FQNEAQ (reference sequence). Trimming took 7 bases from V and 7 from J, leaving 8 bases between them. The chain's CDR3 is CASTARNEQFF. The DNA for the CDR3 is TGTGCCAGCACGGCCAGGAATGAGCAGTTCTTC. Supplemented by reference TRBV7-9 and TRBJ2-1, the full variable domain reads DTGVSQNPRHKITKRGQNVTFRCDPISEHNRLYWYRQTLGQGPEFLTYFQNEAQLEKSRLLSDRFSAERPKGSFSTLEIQRTEQGDSAMYLCASTARNEQFFGPGTRLTVL.

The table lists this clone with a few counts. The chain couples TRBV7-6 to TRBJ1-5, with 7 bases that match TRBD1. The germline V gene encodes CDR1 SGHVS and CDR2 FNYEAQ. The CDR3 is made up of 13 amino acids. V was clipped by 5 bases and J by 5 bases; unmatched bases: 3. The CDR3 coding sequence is TGTGCCAGCAGCCTTGGACAGGATCAGCCCCAGCATTTT. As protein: CASSLGQDQPQHF.